This T cell receptor beta chain originates from a study of cytotoxic CD8 clonotypes in ibrutinib-treated CLL. Study findings and constraints: Treatment left the uncommon public clonotypes either contracted or stable in frequency.

Worth noting for this clone: The antigen remains unidentified.

The V end was cut by 7 bases, the J end by 2 bases, with 9 bases between. The CDR3 has 14 residues. Germline lookup yields CDR1 MNHEY and CDR2 SVGAGI. Profiling relied on immunoSEQ multiplex PCR, and the TCRdb table lists in-frame clones only, not all of them. The table lists about 140,000 clones, approximately 80% of them singletons. The chain couples TRBV6-5 to TRBJ1-6; D is uncertain. The receptor's source is a human donor with chronic lymphocytic leukemia. The sample was PBMCs, taken after 36 months of ibrutinib treatment. CDR3 nucleotide sequence: TGTGCCAGCACCACCGGCACCTATAATTCACCCCTCCACTTT. Amino acids: CASTTGTYNSPLHF.